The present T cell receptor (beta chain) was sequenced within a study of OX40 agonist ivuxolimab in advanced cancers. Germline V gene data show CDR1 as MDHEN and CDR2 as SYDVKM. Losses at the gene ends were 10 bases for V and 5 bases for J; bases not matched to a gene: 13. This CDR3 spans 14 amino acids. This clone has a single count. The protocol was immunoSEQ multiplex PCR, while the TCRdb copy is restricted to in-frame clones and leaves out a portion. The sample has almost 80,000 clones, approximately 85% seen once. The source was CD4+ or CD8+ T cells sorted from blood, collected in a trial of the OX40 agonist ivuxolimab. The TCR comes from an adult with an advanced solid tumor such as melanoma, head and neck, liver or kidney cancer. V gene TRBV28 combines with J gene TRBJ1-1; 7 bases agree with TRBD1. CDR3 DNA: TGTGCCACCGAACCGGGACAGAGTCGGACTGAAGCTTTCTTT. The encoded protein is CATEPGQSRTEAFF.